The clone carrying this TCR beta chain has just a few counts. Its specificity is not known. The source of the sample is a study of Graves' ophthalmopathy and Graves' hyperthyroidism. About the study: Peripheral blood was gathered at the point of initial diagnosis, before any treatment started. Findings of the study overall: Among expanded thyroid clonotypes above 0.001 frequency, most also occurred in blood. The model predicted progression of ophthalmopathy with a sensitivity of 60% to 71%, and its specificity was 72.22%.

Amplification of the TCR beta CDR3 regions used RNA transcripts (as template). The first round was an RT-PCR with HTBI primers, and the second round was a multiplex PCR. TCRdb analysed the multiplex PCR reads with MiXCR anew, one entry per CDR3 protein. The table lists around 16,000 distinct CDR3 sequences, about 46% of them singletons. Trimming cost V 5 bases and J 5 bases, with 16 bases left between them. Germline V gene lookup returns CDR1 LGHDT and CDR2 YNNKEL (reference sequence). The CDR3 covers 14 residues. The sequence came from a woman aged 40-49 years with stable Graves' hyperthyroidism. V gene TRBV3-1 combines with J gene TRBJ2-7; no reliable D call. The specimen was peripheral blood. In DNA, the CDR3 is TGTGCCAGCAGCTGGTTGAACAGTTTCGACGAGCAGTACTTC. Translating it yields CASSWLNSFDEQYF.